One and the same sample provided the 22 T cell receptor beta chains below, sequenced in a study of cytomegalovirus exposure and HLA in healthy donors. The method was immunoSEQ multiplex PCR; TCRdb's version includes in-frame clones alone and lacks a portion of them. The table has some 200,000 clones, approximately 86% seen once. The material sequenced was PBMCs. These receptors all stem from a man in his thirties or forties in good health and CMV-seropositive.

This clone was detected only once. The V call is TRBV9, the J call TRBJ1-1; TRBD1 aligns across 7 bases. The length of the CDR3 is 13 residues. Germline CDR1 is SGDLS and CDR2 is YYNGEE. V lost 3 bases and J lost 7; bases outside the gene matches: 6. The CDR3 is CASSGTGDLEAFF. CDR3 in DNA: TGTGCCAGCAGCGGTACAGGGGACCTTGAAGCTTTCTTT.

V is TRBV2 and J is TRBJ1-5, with a weak D call TRBD1 (5 bases). V was shortened by 5 bases and J by 2 bases, with 19 bases between the two germline ends. Germline loops: CDR1 SNHLY, CDR2 FYNNEI. This CDR3 is 17 amino acids long. CDR3 in amino acids: CASSSGGAGYGNQPQHF. CDR3 bases: TGTGCCAGCAGTTCCGGCGGGGCGGGGTATGGCAATCAGCCCCAGCATTTT.

The chain has TRBV6-5 and TRBJ1-1, with 8 bases identical to TRBD1. Germline CDR1 is MNHEY and CDR2 is SVGAGI. The CDR3 is 15 residues long. V shed 3 bases, J shed 6 bases, and the junction held 9 bases outside the gene matches. CDR3 amino acids: CASSYKGQGGAEAFF. Here the CDR3 DNA reads TGTGCCAGCAGTTATAAAGGACAGGGTGGAGCTGAAGCTTTCTTT.

The chain combines TRBV5-1 with TRBJ2-5; 13 nucleotides line up with TRBD2. The CDR3 consists of 15 residues. Per germline, CDR1 SGHRS and CDR2 YFSETQ. Trimming took 3 bases from V and 5 from J; bases not matched to a gene: 4. The CDR3, as DNA: TGCGCCAGCAGCTCACTGACTAGCGGGGGGGAGACCCAGTACTTC. Its translation: CASSSLTSGGETQYF. Full variable domain (outside the CDR3, taken from reference TRBV5-1 and TRBJ2-5): KAGVTQTPRYLIKTRGQQVTLSCSPISGHRSVSWYQQTPGQGLQFLFEYFSETQRNKGNFPGRFSGRQFSNSRSEMNVSTLELGDSALYLCASSSLTSGGETQYFGPGTRLLVL.

The V and J genes are TRBV6-6 and TRBJ2-2; D is ambiguous. V dropped 6 bases and J dropped 4 bases, with 15 bases sitting between them. Germline-derived CDR1 and CDR2 are MNHNY and SVGAGI (reference sequence). The CDR3 has 15 residues. CDR3 in DNA: TGTGCCAGCAGGCCACAATCCAGTGCCACCGGGGAGCTGTTTTTT. It translates to CASRPQSSATGELFF.

The chain uses TRBV7-9 and TRBJ1-5; 9 bases are a match to TRBD1. Trimming at V came to 5 bases and at J to 2 bases, leaving 7 bases not matched to a gene. CDR1 SEHNR and CDR2 FQNEAQ come from the germline V gene (reference sequence). This CDR3 is built from 16 residues. Here the CDR3 reads CASSPGTGMGNQPQHF. In nucleotides, the CDR3 is TGTGCCAGCAGCCCAGGGACAGGGATGGGCAATCAGCCCCAGCATTTT.

CDR3 amino acids: CASDITGTNEQFF. The CDR3 DNA reads TGTGCCAGCGACATCACAGGGACCAATGAGCAGTTCTTC. The chain carries TRBV2 and TRBJ2-1, with D maybe TRBD1 (6 bases). The germline gives CDR1 SNHLY, CDR2 FYNNEI. The ends were cut back, 8 bases at V and 6 bases at J, with 14 bases in the middle. This CDR3 spans 13 amino acids. Together with reference TRBV2 and TRBJ2-1, the CDR3 gives the full variable domain: EPEVTQTPSHQVTQMGQEVILRCVPISNHLYFYWYRQILGQKVEFLVSFYNNEISEKSEIFDDQFSVERPDGSNFTLKIRSTKLEDSAMYFCASDITGTNEQFFGPGTRLTVL.

The chain links TRBV9 to TRBJ2-2; 10 positions match TRBD2. The germline V gene encodes CDR1 SGDLS and CDR2 YYNGEE. Trimming took 3 bases from V and 4 from J; bases not matched to a gene: 6. The CDR3 consists of 16 residues. This CDR3 reads CASSGHSGGSTGELFF. The CDR3 DNA reads as TGTGCCAGCAGCGGACATAGCGGGGGGAGCACCGGGGAGCTGTTTTTT.

The V call is TRBV6-1, the J call TRBJ1-5; D gene uncertain. Germline V gene lookup returns CDR1 MNHNS and CDR2 SASEGT. The CDR3 runs 13 residues. The V and J ends lost 6 bases and 0 bases respectively, with 6 bases between them. CDR3 residues: CASSDYSNQPQHF. Here the CDR3 DNA reads TGTGCCAGCAGCGACTATAGCAATCAGCCCCAGCATTTT.

This clone occurred once. The V and J genes are TRBV6-5 and TRBJ2-7; tentative D call: TRBD1 (5 bases). This CDR3 spans 11 amino acids. Germline CDR1 is MNHEY and CDR2 is SVGAGI. V was pared by 8 bases and J by 5 bases, with 10 bases between. CDR3 DNA sequence: TGTGCCAGCGAGTCCAGGGACGAGCAGTACTTC. This gives the protein CASESRDEQYF.

The rearrangement uses TRBV5-1 and TRBJ2-1, with D hard to call. This CDR3 region has 14 residues. The V and J ends lost 0 bases and 5 bases respectively, with 9 bases between them. Germline V gene lookup returns CDR1 SGHRS and CDR2 YFSETQ. The CDR3, as DNA: TGCGCCAGCAGCTTGGTGCCAGGTGACAATGAGCAGTTCTTC. Translated, it gives CASSLVPGDNEQFF.

The DNA of the CDR3 is TGTGCCAGCACGGGAACTAGTGGCTACGAGCAGTACTTC. Its protein product is CASTGTSGYEQYF. The J gene is TRBJ2-7, the V gene TRBV2; the D gene is possibly TRBD2 (5 bases). The CDR3 consists of 13 residues. V was pared by 7 bases and J by 3 bases, with 13 bases between. CDR1 SNHLY and CDR2 FYNNEI come from the germline V gene.

The chain is built from TRBV21-1 and TRBJ1-1. TRBV21-1 constitutes a pseudogene. The CDR3 runs 15 residues. DNA of the CDR3: TGTGCCAGCAGCAAAGATGCCGGCGGGAACACTGAAGCTTTCTTT. It specifies CASSKDAGGNTEAFF.

The genes are TRBV9 and TRBJ1-6, with D unclear. V dropped 4 bases and J dropped 8 bases, with 16 bases sitting between them. Germline lookup yields CDR1 SGDLS and CDR2 YYNGEE. The CDR3 is made up of 15 amino acids. The CDR3 nucleotides are TGTGCCAGCAGCCCCCAGGCGGCTCTTGATTCACCCCTCCACTTT. Protein sequence: CASSPQAALDSPLHF.

J is TRBJ2-7 and V is TRBV6-6; D gene ambiguous. The CDR3 length is 13 residues. CDR1 and CDR2 (germline): MNHNY, SVGAGI (reference sequence). Trimming stripped 10 bases from V and 0 bases from J, with 13 bases between. CDR3 sequence: CATDLGNSYEQYF. The CDR3 region has the DNA TGTGCCACCGATCTCGGCAACTCCTACGAGCAGTACTTC.

V usage is TRBV19 and J usage is TRBJ2-7, with 7 nucleotides matching TRBD1. This CDR3 has 15 amino acids. CDR1 is LNHDA, CDR2 SQIVND, per germline (reference sequence). Trimming removed 4 bases from V and 0 bases from J; junction bases left unmatched: 6. CDR3 in DNA: TGTGCCAGTAGTAGGATGACAGGGACCTCCTACGAGCAGTACTTC. Amino acid sequence: CASSRMTGTSYEQYF.

This rearrangement joins TRBV4-2 to TRBJ2-7, with a tentative D call TRBD2 (6 bases). The ends were cut back, 1 base at V and 1 base at J, with 11 bases in the middle. CDR1 is LGHNA and CDR2 is YNFKEQ in the germline V gene. This CDR3 contains 15 residues. Here the CDR3 DNA reads TGTGCCAGCAGCCAAGGACTGACTAGATCCTACGAGCAGTACTTC. This translates into CASSQGLTRSYEQYF.

V usage is TRBV15 and J usage is TRBJ1-2, with D possibly matching TRBD1 (5 bases). Germline CDR1 and CDR2: LNHNV and YYDKDF (reference sequence). The CDR3 covers 16 residues. The V end lost 3 bases, the J end lost 4 bases, and 18 bases lay between the germline ends. The CDR3 loop reads CATSSRRAGRGYGYTF. Written as DNA, the CDR3 is TGTGCCACCAGCAGTAGACGCGCCGGTAGGGGCTATGGCTACACCTTC.

The chain links TRBV9 to TRBJ2-7; D is perhaps TRBD1 (7 bases). V dropped 3 bases and J dropped 5 bases, with 9 bases sitting between them. Germline assignment: CDR1 SGDLS and CDR2 YYNGEE. The CDR3 spans 12 residues. The CDR3 protein is CASSGRGDEQYF. The CDR3 coding sequence is TGTGCCAGCAGCGGCAGGGGGGACGAGCAGTACTTC.

This rearrangement joins TRBV5-6 to TRBJ2-1; the D is unclear. Looked up from germline, CDR1 is SGHDT and CDR2 is YYEEEE. The CDR3 contains 12 residues. V lost 4 bases and J lost 6, with 8 bases in between. CDR3 region: CASSVWSNEQFF. The CDR3 nucleotides read TGTGCCAGCAGCGTTTGGAGCAATGAGCAGTTCTTC.

The chain recombines TRBV5-4 with TRBJ1-6; 7 bases match TRBD1. V dropped 9 bases and J dropped 10; count of bases not matched to a gene: 19. CDR3 size: 16 residues. The germline V gene has CDR1 SGHNT and CDR2 YYREEE (reference sequence). CDR3 sequence (DNA): TGTGCCACAGGGACAGACCGCCCTGTAGGAGGATCACCCCTCCACTTT. Translating it yields CATGTDRPVGGSPLHF.

Concerning this clone itself: This same CDR3 is encoded by further DNA sequences in the sample. V and J are TRBV5-1 and TRBJ2-7; unclear D gene. This CDR3 is built from 13 residues. CDR1 SGHRS and CDR2 YFSETQ come from the germline V gene. The germline V and J ends were trimmed by 0 bases and 2 bases, with 6 bases remaining between them. The CDR3 spells CASSLDRAYEQYF. The CDR3 nucleotides are TGCGCCAGCAGCTTGGACAGAGCCTACGAGCAGTACTTC.